These 4 T cell receptor beta chains came from one sample sequenced in a study of regulatory T cells in long-lasting Graves disease. Sequencing libraries for TCR beta were prepared with iRepertoire HTBI primers and Arm-PCR of CDR3 regions. Via MiXCR, TCRdb re-called the multiplex PCR reads, giving one row per CDR3 protein. The repertoire consists of 400,000 to 500,000 distinct CDR3 sequences, with about 20% occurring once and the leading ten covering less than 15%. Time point in this sample: persistent/refractory GD, antithyroid drugs over 5 years with positive TRAb. There was RNA extracted from PBMCs, and the TCR library was made from it. The material was peripheral blood mononuclear cells (PBMCs), obtained when the disease was refractory, from a patient treated with antithyroid drugs. The source is a female donor with Graves disease.

This clonotype came up many times. The genes are TRBV27 and TRBJ2-5; D may be TRBD1 or TRBD2 (5 bases each). V was pared by 4 bases and J by 2 bases, with 14 bases between. The germline gives CDR1 MNHEY, CDR2 SMNVEV (reference sequence). CDR3 length: 15 amino acids. The CDR3 DNA follows: TGTGCCAGCAGTTCGGGACCATGGGAGCAAGAGACCCAGTACTTC. Amino acid sequence: CASSSGPWEQETQYF.

The V call is TRBV14, the J call TRBJ2-2; D gene uncertain. V was shortened by 2 bases and J by 4 bases, with 11 bases between the two germline ends. Germline V gives CDR1 SGHDN, CDR2 FVKESK. The CDR3 contains 15 residues. Here the CDR3 reads CASSQTWTGTGELFF. In DNA form, the CDR3 reads TGTGCCAGCAGCCAAACCTGGACGGGCACCGGGGAGCTGTTTTTT.

This clonotype was observed a few times. The chain employs TRBV29-1 and TRBJ2-1; D uncertain. The CDR3 has 13 residues. V lost 3 bases to trimming and J lost 2 bases, with 8 bases between them. Germline V CDR1 and CDR2: SQVTM, ANQGSEA. The CDR3 loop is CSVEGSTYNEQFF. CDR3 in DNA: TGCAGCGTTGAGGGCAGTACCTACAATGAGCAGTTCTTC.

Ten or more counts support this clonotype. This rearrangement joins TRBV3-1 to TRBJ1-4; TRBD1 matches 8 bases. This CDR3 has 15 residues. Germline CDR1 and CDR2: LGHDT and YNNKEL (reference sequence). Trimming removed 3 bases from V and 8 bases from J; junction bases left unmatched: 8. In DNA form, the CDR3 reads TGTGCCAGCAGCCATCCCGGGACAGGAGGAGAAAAACTGTTTTTT. It is translated as CASSHPGTGGEKLFF.